The present entry profiles one TCR beta chain with its context. Its antigen remains unknown. The data are from a study of cytomegalovirus exposure and HLA in healthy donors. General study findings and limits: Presence/absence analyses assumed roughly uniform sequencing depth across donors, which may not hold. It was reported that the classifier diagnosed cytomegalovirus status with high specificity and sensitivity in both the original and validation cohorts.

Germline V lookup: CDR1 LGHNA, CDR2 YNFKEQ. With V trimmed by 3 bases and J by 6 bases, 15 bases remained unmatched. The CDR3 loop spans 19 amino acids. 60 Vbeta and 13 Jbeta primers were used in PCR. Only in-frame clones appear in the TCRdb table, and some are missing; sequencing was by immunoSEQ multiplex PCR. This sample carries fewer than 200,000 clones, 65% to 85% of them seen once, and the ten largest clones take 4.5% to 5.5%. The chain has TRBV4-2 and TRBJ2-2; TRBD2 matches at 11 bases. This sequence originates from a woman between 50 and 59 years old in good health and CMV-seropositive. Sample: PBMCs. The CDR3 loop is CASSHPMETTSGAPGELFF. The CDR3, as DNA: TGTGCCAGCAGCCACCCGATGGAGACGACTAGCGGGGCCCCCGGGGAGCTGTTTTTT.